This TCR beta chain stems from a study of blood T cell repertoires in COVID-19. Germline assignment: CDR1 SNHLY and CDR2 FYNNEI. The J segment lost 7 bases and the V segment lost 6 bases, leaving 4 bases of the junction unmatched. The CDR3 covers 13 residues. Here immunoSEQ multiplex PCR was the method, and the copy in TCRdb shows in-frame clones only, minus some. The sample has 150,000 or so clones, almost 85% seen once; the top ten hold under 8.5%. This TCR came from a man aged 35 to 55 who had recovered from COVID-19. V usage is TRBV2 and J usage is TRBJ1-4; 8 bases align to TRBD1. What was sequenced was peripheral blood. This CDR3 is CASSPTGAEKLFF. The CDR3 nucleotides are TGTGCCAGCAGCCCGACAGGGGCTGAAAAACTGTTTTTT.